These 22 T cell receptor beta chains originate from one sample sequenced in a study of blood T cell repertoires in COVID-19. Sequencing was performed with immunoSEQ multiplex PCR; in TCRdb, only in-frame clones are kept and a portion is missing. The sample includes 90,000 to 140,000 clones, around 80% seen only once; the top ten take 15%. Material for sequencing was peripheral blood. The receptors originated from an elderly woman with acute or convalescent COVID-19.

This rearrangement joins TRBV30 to TRBJ1-2; 11 nucleotides agree with TRBD1. The trim removed 7 bases at V and 8 bases at J, leaving 15 bases unmatched. Germline assignment: CDR1 GTSNPN and CDR2 SVGIG (reference sequence). This CDR3 is built from 15 residues. As DNA, the CDR3 is TGTGCCTTAAGGGGACAGGGGGAAGGTATTAGGGGCTACACCTTC. Encoded protein: CALRGQGEGIRGYTF.

The chain uses TRBV3-1 (or the pseudogene TRBV3-2) and TRBJ1-6, with unresolved D. In germline, CDR1 is LGHDT, CDR2 YNNKEL (reference sequence). This CDR3 has 14 residues. V dropped 4 bases and J dropped 3 bases, with 7 bases sitting between them. CDR3 sequence (DNA): TGTGCCAGCAGCCCCCCGGTCTATAATTCACCCCTCCACTTT. Its translation is CASSPPVYNSPLHF.

The chain recombines TRBV11-2 with TRBJ2-3; 14 nucleotides agree with TRBD2. CDR3 size: 17 residues. Germline trimming cut 5 bases from V and 6 bases from J; bases unmatched to any gene: 10. The germline CDR1 and CDR2 sequences are SGHAT and FQNNGV. The CDR3 sequence: CASSGTGLAGGVDTQYF. CDR3 bases: TGTGCCAGCAGCGGAACTGGACTAGCGGGGGGCGTCGATACGCAGTATTTT.

This clone was detected only a few times. This rearrangement joins TRBV4-1 to TRBJ1-4, with TRBD1 as a possible D gene (5 bases). This CDR3 spans 16 amino acids. Germline lookup yields CDR1 MGHRA and CDR2 YSYEKL. V lost 0 bases and J 7 bases, leaving 15 bases between the germline ends. The CDR3 loop reads CASSQEGGAGGEKLFF. In DNA, the CDR3 is TGCGCCAGCAGCCAAGAAGGAGGGGCCGGCGGTGAAAAACTGTTTTTT.

This clone has a single count. CDR3 bases: TGTGCCAGCGGGATTGCGGGGTTTGGGCAAGAGACCCAGTACTTC. Amino acids: CASGIAGFGQETQYF. The chain has TRBV28 and TRBJ2-5; TRBD2 is a possible D gene (6 bases). The CDR3 runs to 15 residues. V shed 8 bases and J shed 2 bases, with 18 bases lying between them. Germline-derived CDR1 and CDR2 are MDHEN and SYDVKM.

The chain carries TRBV2 and TRBJ2-1, with 13 bases lining up with TRBD2. The CDR3 covers 16 residues. The trim removed 8 bases at V and 6 bases at J, leaving 10 bases unmatched. Germline V gene lookup returns CDR1 SNHLY and CDR2 FYNNEI. The CDR3 nucleotides read TGTGCCAGCGGAATGGGAACTAGCGGGAGGGCCAATGAGCAGTTCTTC. This gives the protein CASGMGTSGRANEQFF.

The chain recombines TRBV5-1 with TRBJ2-3; TRBD2 matches at 7 bases. Germline V gene data show CDR1 as SGHRS and CDR2 as YFSETQ. After removal of 4 bases from V and 0 bases from J, the junction contained 8 bases not matched to a gene. The CDR3 totals 16 residues. The CDR3 is CASSAGDYTSTDTQYF. The CDR3 bases are TGCGCCAGCAGCGCGGGGGACTATACAAGCACAGATACGCAGTATTTT.

The rearrangement uses TRBV4-2 and TRBJ2-3; TRBD2 aligns across 8 bases. The germline V gene has CDR1 LGHNA and CDR2 YNFKEQ. This CDR3 is 16 amino acids long. V gave up 1 base and J gave up 2 bases; unmatched junction bases: 5. CDR3 loop: CASSQGSSGYTDTQYF. The CDR3 DNA follows: TGTGCCAGCAGCCAAGGTTCTAGCGGGTACACAGATACGCAGTATTTT.

The genes are TRBV28 and TRBJ1-5; 7 nucleotides line up with TRBD1. There are 16 residues in the CDR3. CDR1 is MDHEN, CDR2 SYDVKM, per germline. The V and J ends lost 6 bases and 3 bases, in that order; junction bases with no gene match: 11. The CDR3 nucleotides read TGTGCCAGCAGCACCGACAGGGACGGCGTCAATCAGCCCCAGCATTTT. This gives the protein CASSTDRDGVNQPQHF.

As to this clone: Within the sample, other DNA sequences also encode this same CDR3. The chain uses TRBV5-5 and TRBJ1-3; 7 bases line up with TRBD1. Trimming at V came to 3 bases and at J to 2 bases, leaving 2 bases not matched to a gene. The CDR3 length is 14 residues. CDR1 is SGHKS and CDR2 is YYEKEE in the germline V gene (reference sequence). The DNA of the CDR3 is TGTGCCAGCAGCTCAGGGGGTGCTGGAAACACCATATATTTT. This codes for CASSSGGAGNTIYF.

V usage is TRBV3-1 (or the pseudogene TRBV3-2) and J usage is TRBJ2-7; 11 nucleotides match TRBD2. This CDR3 spans 17 amino acids. The germline gives CDR1 LGHDT, CDR2 YNNKEL (reference sequence). The junction had 7 bases not matched to a gene; V was cut back by 0 bases and J by 3 bases. In DNA, the CDR3 is TGTGCCAGCAGCCAAGATTTGCTTCTAGCGGGAGGCTACGAGCAGTACTTC. This gives the protein CASSQDLLLAGGYEQYF.

The J gene is TRBJ2-7, the V gene TRBV12-3 or TRBV12-4; the match to TRBD1 covers 8 bases. The junction had 11 bases not matched to a gene; V was cut back by 7 bases and J by 9 bases. This CDR3 is 13 amino acids long. The chain's CDR3 is CASNLNQGARQYF. In nucleotides, the CDR3 is TGTGCCAGCAACCTTAATCAGGGGGCGCGGCAGTACTTC.

The V call is TRBV2, the J call TRBJ2-5, with 15 bases identical to TRBD2. Germline values: CDR1 SNHLY, CDR2 FYNNEI. The V segment lost 5 bases and the J segment 5 bases; nucleotides outside the gene matches: 9. The length of the CDR3 is 17 residues. The DNA of the CDR3 is TGTGCCAGCAGTTACGGACTAGCGGGAGGGGTAGTGGAGACCCAGTACTTC. This encodes CASSYGLAGGVVETQYF. The full variable domain, with the rest looked up from reference TRBV2 and TRBJ2-5, is EPEVTQTPSHQVTQMGQEVILRCVPISNHLYFYWYRQILGQKVEFLVSFYNNEISEKSEIFDDQFSVERPDGSNFTLKIRSTKLEDSAMYFCASSYGLAGGVVETQYFGPGTRLLVL.

This chain connects TRBV18 to TRBJ1-2; TRBD1 matches 8 bases. J was trimmed by 6 bases and V by 3 bases; bases with no gene match: 3. This CDR3 contains 13 residues. CDR1 is KGHSH, CDR2 LQKENI, per germline. The CDR3: CASSPTTGDGYTF. The CDR3 region has the DNA TGTGCCAGCTCACCCACGACAGGGGATGGCTACACCTTC.

The V and J genes are TRBV29-1 and TRBJ2-5, with TRBD2 matching over 8 bases. The CDR3 runs 14 residues. Germline CDR1 and CDR2: SQVTM and ANQGSEA. V dropped 6 bases and J dropped 1; count of bases not matched to a gene: 7. CDR3 region: CSVLGAGGQETQYF. The CDR3 nucleotides are TGCAGCGTACTAGGGGCGGGGGGCCAAGAGACCCAGTACTTC.

This clone was observed once. The rearrangement uses TRBV3-1 (or the pseudogene TRBV3-2) and TRBJ2-7, with D tentatively TRBD2 (5 bases). Germline-derived CDR1 and CDR2 are LGHDT and YNNKEL (reference sequence). Trimming pared 8 bases from V and 2 bases from J, leaving 25 bases between. This CDR3 spans 17 amino acids. The CDR3 sequence is CASFEKPSGMEAYEQYV. The CDR3 DNA reads TGTGCCAGCTTTGAAAAACCGAGTGGAATGGAGGCCTACGAGCAGTACGTC.

The chain has TRBV3-1 (or the pseudogene TRBV3-2) and TRBJ2-2, with 11 bases that match TRBD2. CDR1 is LGHDT, CDR2 YNNKEL, per germline (reference sequence). The CDR3 is made up of 16 amino acids. The junction had 6 bases not matched to a gene; V was cut back by 4 bases and J by 5 bases. The CDR3 is CASSRRTSGSTGELFF. In nucleotides, the CDR3 is TGTGCCAGCAGCCGCCGGACTAGCGGGTCAACCGGGGAGCTGTTTTTT.

The gene calls are TRBV5-1 and TRBJ2-2; perhaps TRBD1 as D (6 bases). CDR3 length: 15 residues. Germline assignment: CDR1 SGHRS and CDR2 YFSETQ. Trimming stripped 4 bases from V and 3 bases from J, with 13 bases between. CDR3 sequence reads: CASSTSGQYTGELFF. CDR3 in DNA: TGCGCCAGCAGCACGAGCGGACAGTACACCGGGGAGCTGTTTTTT.

The chain couples TRBV28 to TRBJ2-2; TRBD2 might be the D (6 bases). The germline CDR1 and CDR2 sequences are MDHEN and SYDVKM. Trimming pared 9 bases from V and 4 bases from J, leaving 15 bases between. The CDR3 has 14 residues. CDR3 amino acids: CASRRDHLTGELFF. In DNA, the CDR3 is TGTGCCAGTCGGCGGGACCACCTCACCGGGGAGCTGTTTTTT.

The chain couples TRBV7-9 to TRBJ1-4; perhaps TRBD1 as D (5 bases). From germline, CDR1 is SEHNR and CDR2 FQNEAQ (reference sequence). V gave up 3 bases and J gave up 3 bases, with 8 bases separating them. The CDR3 length is 14 residues. This CDR3 is CASSFRVPNEKLFF. The CDR3 DNA follows: TGTGCCAGCAGCTTCAGGGTGCCTAATGAAAAACTGTTTTTT.

This chain joins TRBV2 and TRBJ2-7; D perhaps matches TRBD2 (5 bases). Germline loops: CDR1 SNHLY, CDR2 FYNNEI. Trimming removed 8 bases from V and 2 bases from J, with 10 bases in between. CDR3 length: 12 residues. CDR3 loop: CASSGETYEQYV. DNA for the CDR3: TGTGCCAGCTCCGGGGAGACCTACGAGCAGTACGTC.

The J gene is TRBJ2-1, the V gene TRBV3-1 (or the pseudogene TRBV3-2); 7 bases fit TRBD2. Germline lookup yields CDR1 LGHDT and CDR2 YNNKEL (reference sequence). This CDR3 spans 14 amino acids. V gave up 0 bases and J gave up 9 bases; unmatched junction bases: 5. The CDR3 DNA is TGTGCCAGCAGCCAAGAGGCGGGAGTCGTTGAGCAGTTCTTC. Encoded protein: CASSQEAGVVEQFF.